These 4 T cell receptor beta chains originate from one sample sequenced in a study of cytomegalovirus exposure and HLA in healthy donors. PCR was performed using 60 Vbeta and 13 Jbeta primers. Data came from immunoSEQ multiplex PCR; TCRdb stores just in-frame clones and leaves some out. Among 150,000 to 200,000 clones, 70% to 90% were seen once, and the ten largest hold over 2.5%. The source material was PBMCs. Receptors were obtained from a man in his thirties or forties in good health and CMV-seropositive.

The gene calls are TRBV11-3 and TRBJ2-5, with TRBD2 matching 12 bases. The CDR3 length is 18 residues. Germline V lookup: CDR1 SGHNT, CDR2 YENEEA. V lost 5 bases and J lost 2; bases outside the gene matches: 12. The CDR3 nucleotides read TGTGCCAGCAGCCCCAAAGGGACTAGCGGGTCACCACAAGAGACCCAGTACTTC. Translation: CASSPKGTSGSPQETQYF.

This clone has only one observation. This chain joins TRBV19 and TRBJ2-1, with 11 bases matching TRBD1. CDR1 and CDR2 from the germline V gene are LNHDA and SQIVND (reference sequence). V lost 5 bases, J lost 9 bases, and 12 bases stayed unmatched. The CDR3 contains 16 residues. DNA for the CDR3: TGTGCCAGTAGTGCAGAGACCGGGACAGGGGGGACTGAGCAGTTCTTC. This gives the protein CASSAETGTGGTEQFF.

V gene TRBV7-9 combines with J gene TRBJ2-1; 8 positions agree with TRBD2. Germline loops: CDR1 SEHNR, CDR2 FQNEAQ (reference sequence). The CDR3 totals 14 residues. Trimming took 5 bases from V and 7 from J; bases not matched to a gene: 7. CDR3 nucleotides: TGTGCCAGCAGCAACAGCGGGAGCGAGAATGAGCAGTTCTTC. Translation: CASSNSGSENEQFF.

The chain links TRBV5-1 to TRBJ1-4; D is unclear. Trimming removed 1 base at V and 11 bases at J, with 12 bases between. In germline, CDR1 is SGHRS, CDR2 YFSETQ. The CDR3 is 13 amino acids. The CDR3 spells CASSLSGGDKLFF. The CDR3 DNA sequence: TGCGCCAGCAGCTTGAGTGGTGGAGACAAACTGTTTTTT.